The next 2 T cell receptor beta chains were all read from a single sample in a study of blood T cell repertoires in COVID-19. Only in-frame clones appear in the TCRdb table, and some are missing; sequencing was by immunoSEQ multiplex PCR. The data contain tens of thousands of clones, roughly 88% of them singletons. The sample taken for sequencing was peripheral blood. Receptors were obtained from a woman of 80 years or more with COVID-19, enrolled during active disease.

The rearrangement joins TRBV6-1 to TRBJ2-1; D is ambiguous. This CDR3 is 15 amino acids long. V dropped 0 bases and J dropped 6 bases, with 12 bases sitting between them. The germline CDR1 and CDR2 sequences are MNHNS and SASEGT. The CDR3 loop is CASSEASYSFNEQFF. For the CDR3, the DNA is TGTGCCAGCAGTGAAGCTAGTTATTCTTTCAATGAGCAGTTCTTC.

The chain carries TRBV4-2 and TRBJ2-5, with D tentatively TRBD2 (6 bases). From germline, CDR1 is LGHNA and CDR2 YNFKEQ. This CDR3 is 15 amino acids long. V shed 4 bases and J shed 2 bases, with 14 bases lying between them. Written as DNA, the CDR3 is TGTGCCAGCAGCCCAGCCGGCGGGGTACAAGAGACCCAGTACTTC. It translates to CASSPAGGVQETQYF.